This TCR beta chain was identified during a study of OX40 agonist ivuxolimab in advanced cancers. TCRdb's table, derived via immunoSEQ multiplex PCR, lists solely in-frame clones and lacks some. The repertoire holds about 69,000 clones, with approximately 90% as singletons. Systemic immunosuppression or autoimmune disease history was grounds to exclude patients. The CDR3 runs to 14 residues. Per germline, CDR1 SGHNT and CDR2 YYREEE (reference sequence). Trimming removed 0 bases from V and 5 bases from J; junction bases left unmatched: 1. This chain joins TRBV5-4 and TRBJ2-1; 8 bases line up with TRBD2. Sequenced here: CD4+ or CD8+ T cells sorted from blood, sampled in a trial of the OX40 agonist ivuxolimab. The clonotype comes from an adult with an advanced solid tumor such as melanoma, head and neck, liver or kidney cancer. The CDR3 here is CASSLGLANNEQFF. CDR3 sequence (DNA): TGTGCCAGCAGCTTGGGACTAGCGAACAATGAGCAGTTCTTC.